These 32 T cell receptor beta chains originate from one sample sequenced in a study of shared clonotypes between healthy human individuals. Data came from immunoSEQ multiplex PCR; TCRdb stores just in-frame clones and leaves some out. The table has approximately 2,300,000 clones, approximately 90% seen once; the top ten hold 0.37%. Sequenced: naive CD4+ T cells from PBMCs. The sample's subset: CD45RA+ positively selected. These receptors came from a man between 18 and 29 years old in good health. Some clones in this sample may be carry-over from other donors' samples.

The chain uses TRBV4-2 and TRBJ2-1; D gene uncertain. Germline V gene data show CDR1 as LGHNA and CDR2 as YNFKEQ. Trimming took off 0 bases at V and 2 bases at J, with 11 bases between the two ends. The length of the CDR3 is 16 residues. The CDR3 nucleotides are TGTGCCAGCAGCCAAGATCATAGGGAAGCCTACAATGAGCAGTTCTTC. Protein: CASSQDHREAYNEQFF.

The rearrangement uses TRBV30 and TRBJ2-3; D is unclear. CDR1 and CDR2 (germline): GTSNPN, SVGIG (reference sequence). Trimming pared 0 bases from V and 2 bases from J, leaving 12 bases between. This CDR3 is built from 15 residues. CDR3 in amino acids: CAWSVAAPLTDTQYF. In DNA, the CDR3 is TGTGCCTGGAGTGTGGCGGCACCCCTCACAGATACGCAGTATTTT.

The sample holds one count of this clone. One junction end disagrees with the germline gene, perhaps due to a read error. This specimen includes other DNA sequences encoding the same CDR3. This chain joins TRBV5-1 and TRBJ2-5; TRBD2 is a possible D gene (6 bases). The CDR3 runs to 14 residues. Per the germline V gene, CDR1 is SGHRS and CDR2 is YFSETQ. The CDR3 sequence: CASSFGGNQETQYF. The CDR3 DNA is TGCGCCAGCAGCTTCGGCGGGAACCAGGAGACCCAGTACTTC.

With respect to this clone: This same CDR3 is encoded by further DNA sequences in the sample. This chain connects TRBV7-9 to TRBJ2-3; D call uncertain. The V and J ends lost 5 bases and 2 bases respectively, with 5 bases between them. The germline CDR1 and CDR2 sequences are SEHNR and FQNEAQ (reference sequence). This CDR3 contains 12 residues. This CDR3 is CASSPTTDTQYF. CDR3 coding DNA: TGTGCCAGCAGCCCAACCACAGATACGCAGTATTTT.

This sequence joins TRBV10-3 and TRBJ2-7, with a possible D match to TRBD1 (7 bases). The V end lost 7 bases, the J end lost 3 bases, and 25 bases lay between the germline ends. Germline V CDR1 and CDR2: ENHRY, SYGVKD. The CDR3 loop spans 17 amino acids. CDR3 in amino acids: CAITEGASGTTYYEQYF. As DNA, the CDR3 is TGTGCCATCACGGAGGGGGCGTCTGGGACAACGTACTACGAGCAGTACTTC.

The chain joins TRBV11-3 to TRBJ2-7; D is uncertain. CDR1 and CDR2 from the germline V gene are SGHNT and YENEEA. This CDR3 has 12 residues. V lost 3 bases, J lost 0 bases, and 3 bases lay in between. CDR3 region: CASSFNSYEQYF. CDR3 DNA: TGTGCCAGCAGCTTCAACTCCTACGAGCAGTACTTC.

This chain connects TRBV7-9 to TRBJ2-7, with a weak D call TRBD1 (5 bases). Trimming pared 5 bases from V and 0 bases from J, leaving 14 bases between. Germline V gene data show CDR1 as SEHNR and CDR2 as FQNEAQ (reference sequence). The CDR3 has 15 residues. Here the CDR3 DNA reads TGTGCCAGCAGCCAAGACAGCCTTAGCTCCTACGAGCAGTACTTC. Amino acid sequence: CASSQDSLSSYEQYF.

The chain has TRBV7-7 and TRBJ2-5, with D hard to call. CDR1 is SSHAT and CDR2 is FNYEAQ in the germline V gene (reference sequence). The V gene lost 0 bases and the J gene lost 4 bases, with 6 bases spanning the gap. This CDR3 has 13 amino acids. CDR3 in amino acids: CASSLAGPETQYF. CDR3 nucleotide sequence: TGTGCCAGCAGCTTAGCAGGTCCAGAGACCCAGTACTTC. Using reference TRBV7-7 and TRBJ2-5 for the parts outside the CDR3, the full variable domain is GAGVSQSPRYKVTKRGQDVTLRCDPISSHATLYWYQQALGQGPEFLTYFNYEAQPDKSGLPSDRFSAERPEGSISTLTIQRTEQRDSAMYRCASSLAGPETQYFGPGTRLLVL.

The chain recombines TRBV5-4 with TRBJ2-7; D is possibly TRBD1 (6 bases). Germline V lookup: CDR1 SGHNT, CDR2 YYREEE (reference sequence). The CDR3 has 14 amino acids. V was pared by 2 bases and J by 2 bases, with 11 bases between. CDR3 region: CASSLTPGAYEQYF. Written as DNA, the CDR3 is TGTGCCAGCAGCTTAACTCCAGGGGCCTACGAGCAGTACTTC.

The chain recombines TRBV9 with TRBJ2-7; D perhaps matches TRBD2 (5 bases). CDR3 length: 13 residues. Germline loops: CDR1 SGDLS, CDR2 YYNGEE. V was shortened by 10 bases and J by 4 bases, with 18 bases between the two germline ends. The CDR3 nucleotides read TGTGCCGGCCCAGATCTTCGGGGTTACGAGCAGTACTTC. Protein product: CAGPDLRGYEQYF.

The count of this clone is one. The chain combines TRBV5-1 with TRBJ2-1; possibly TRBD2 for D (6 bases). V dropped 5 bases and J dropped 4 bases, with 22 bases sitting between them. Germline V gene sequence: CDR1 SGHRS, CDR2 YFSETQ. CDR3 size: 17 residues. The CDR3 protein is CASSIFTGGPLYNEQFF. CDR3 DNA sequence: TGCGCCAGCAGTATCTTTACCGGGGGTCCACTGTACAATGAGCAGTTCTTC.

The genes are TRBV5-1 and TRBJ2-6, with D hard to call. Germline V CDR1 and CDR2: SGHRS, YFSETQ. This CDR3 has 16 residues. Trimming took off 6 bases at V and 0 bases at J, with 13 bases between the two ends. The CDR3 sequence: CASTSNPGSGANVLTF. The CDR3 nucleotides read TGCGCCAGCACCTCGAACCCGGGCTCTGGGGCCAACGTCCTGACTTTC.

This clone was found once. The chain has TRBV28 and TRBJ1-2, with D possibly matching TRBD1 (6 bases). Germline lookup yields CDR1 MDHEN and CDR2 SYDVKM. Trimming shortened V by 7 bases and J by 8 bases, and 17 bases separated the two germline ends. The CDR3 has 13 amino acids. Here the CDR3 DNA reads TGTGCCAGCACCCTCAGCAAGGGGGGAGGCTACACCTTC. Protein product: CASTLSKGGGYTF.

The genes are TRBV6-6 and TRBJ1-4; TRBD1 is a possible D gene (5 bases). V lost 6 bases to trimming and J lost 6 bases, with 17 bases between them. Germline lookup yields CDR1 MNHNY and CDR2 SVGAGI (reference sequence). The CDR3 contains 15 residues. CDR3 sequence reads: CASRRGDSPHEKLFF. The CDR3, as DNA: TGTGCCAGCAGACGGGGAGACAGCCCCCATGAAAAACTGTTTTTT.

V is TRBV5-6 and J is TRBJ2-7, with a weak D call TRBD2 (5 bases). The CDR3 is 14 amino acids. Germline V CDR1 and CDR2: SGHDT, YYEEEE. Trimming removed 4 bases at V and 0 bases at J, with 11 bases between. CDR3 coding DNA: TGTGCCAGCAGCCCCGGACTGAGCTCCTACGAGCAGTACTTC. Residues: CASSPGLSSYEQYF.

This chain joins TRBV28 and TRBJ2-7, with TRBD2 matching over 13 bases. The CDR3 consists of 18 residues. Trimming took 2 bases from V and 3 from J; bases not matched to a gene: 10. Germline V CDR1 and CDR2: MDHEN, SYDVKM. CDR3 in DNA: TGTGCCAGCAGTTTACCAAAACTAGCGGGAGGGCCAATCTACGAGCAGTACTTC. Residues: CASSLPKLAGGPIYEQYF.

The DNA for the CDR3 is TGTGCCAGCAGCCAAAAACCGGGGCCAGATACGCAGTATTTT. It yields the protein CASSQKPGPDTQYF. The rearrangement uses TRBV27 and TRBJ2-3; D tentatively reads TRBD1 or TRBD2 (5 bases each). V lost 6 bases and J lost 4, with 14 bases in between. Germline V CDR1 and CDR2: MNHEY, SMNVEV (reference sequence). The CDR3 contains 14 residues.

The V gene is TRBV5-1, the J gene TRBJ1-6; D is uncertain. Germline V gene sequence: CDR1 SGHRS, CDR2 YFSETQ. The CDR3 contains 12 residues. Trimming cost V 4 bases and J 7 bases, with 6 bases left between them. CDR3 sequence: CASSARNSPLHF. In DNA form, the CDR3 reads TGCGCCAGCAGCGCTAGGAATTCACCCCTCCACTTT. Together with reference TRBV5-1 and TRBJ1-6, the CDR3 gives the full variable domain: KAGVTQTPRYLIKTRGQQVTLSCSPISGHRSVSWYQQTPGQGLQFLFEYFSETQRNKGNFPGRFSGRQFSNSRSEMNVSTLELGDSALYLCASSARNSPLHFGNGTRLTVT.

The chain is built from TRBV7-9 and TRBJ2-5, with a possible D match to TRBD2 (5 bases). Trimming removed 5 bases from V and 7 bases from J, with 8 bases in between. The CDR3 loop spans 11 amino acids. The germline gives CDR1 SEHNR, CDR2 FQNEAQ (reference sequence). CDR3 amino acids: CASSPAGTQYF. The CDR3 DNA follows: TGTGCCAGCAGCCCCGCGGGGACCCAGTACTTC.

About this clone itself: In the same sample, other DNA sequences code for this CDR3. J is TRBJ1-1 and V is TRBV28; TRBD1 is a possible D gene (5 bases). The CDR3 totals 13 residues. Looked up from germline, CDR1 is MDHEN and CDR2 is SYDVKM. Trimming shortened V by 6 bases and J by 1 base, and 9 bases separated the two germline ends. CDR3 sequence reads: CASRPQGNTEAFF. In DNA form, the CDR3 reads TGTGCCAGCAGACCTCAGGGGAACACTGAAGCTTTCTTT.

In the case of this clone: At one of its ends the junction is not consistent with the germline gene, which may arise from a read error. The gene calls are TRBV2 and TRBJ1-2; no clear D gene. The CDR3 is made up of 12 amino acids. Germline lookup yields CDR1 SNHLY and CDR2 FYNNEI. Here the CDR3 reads CASTTENYGHTF. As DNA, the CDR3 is TGTGCCAGCACGACGGAGAACTATGGCCACACCTTC. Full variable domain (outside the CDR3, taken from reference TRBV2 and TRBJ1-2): EPEVTQTPSHQVTQMGQEVILRCVPISNHLYFYWYRQILGQKVEFLVSFYNNEISEKSEIFDDQFSVERPDGSNFTLKIRSTKLEDSAMYFCASTTENYGHTFGSGTRLTVV.

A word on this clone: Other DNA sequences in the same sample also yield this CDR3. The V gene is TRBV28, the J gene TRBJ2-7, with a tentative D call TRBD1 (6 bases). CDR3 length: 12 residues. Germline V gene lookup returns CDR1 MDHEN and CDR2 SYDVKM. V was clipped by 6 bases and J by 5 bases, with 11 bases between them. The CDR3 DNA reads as TGTGCCAGCAGCCTAGGGGGTGACGAGCAGTACTTC. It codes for CASSLGGDEQYF.

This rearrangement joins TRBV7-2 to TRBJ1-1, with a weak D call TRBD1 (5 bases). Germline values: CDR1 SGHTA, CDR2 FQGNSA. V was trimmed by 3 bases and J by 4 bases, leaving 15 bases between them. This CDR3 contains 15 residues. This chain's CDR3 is CASSLRGYRSTEAFF. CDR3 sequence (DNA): TGTGCCAGCAGCTTGAGGGGTTACCGTTCCACTGAAGCTTTCTTT.

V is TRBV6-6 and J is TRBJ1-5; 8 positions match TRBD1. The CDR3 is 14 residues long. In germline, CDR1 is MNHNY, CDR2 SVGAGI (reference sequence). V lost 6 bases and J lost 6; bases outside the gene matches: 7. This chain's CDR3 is CASSSGQGSQPQHF. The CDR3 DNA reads TGTGCCAGCAGCTCAGGACAGGGCAGTCAGCCCCAGCATTTT.

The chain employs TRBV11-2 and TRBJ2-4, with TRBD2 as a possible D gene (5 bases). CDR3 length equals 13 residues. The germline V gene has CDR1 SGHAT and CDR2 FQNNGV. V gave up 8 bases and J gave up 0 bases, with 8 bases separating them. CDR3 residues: CASRRVAKNIQYF. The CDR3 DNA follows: TGTGCCAGCCGGCGGGTAGCCAAAAACATTCAGTACTTC.

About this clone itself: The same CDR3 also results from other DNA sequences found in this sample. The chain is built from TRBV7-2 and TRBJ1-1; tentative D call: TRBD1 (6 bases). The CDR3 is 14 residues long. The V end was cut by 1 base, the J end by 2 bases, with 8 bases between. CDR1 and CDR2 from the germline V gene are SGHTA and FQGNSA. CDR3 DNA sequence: TGTGCCAGCAGCTTAGTAGGGGGAAACACTGAAGCTTTCTTT. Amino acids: CASSLVGGNTEAFF.

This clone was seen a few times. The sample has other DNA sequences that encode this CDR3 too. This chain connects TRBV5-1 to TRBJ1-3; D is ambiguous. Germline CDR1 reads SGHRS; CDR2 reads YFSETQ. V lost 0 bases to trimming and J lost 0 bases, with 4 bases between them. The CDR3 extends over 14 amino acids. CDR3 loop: CASSLASSGNTIYF. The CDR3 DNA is TGCGCCAGCAGCTTGGCCAGCTCTGGAAACACCATATATTTT.

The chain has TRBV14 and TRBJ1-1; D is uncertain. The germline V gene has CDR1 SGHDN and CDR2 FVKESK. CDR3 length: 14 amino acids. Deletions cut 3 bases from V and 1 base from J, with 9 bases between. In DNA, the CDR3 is TGTGCCAGCAGCCATGACACGGCGAACACTGAAGCTTTCTTT. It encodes CASSHDTANTEAFF.

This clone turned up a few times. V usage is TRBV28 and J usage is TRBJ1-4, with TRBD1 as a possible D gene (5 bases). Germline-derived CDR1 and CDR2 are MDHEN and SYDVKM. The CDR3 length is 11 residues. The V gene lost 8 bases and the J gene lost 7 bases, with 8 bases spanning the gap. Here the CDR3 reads CASQRGEKLFF. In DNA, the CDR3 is TGTGCCAGCCAAAGGGGTGAAAAACTGTTTTTT. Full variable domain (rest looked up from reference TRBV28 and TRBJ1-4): DVKVTQSSRYLVKRTGEKVFLECVQDMDHENMFWYRQDPGLGLRLIYFSYDVKMKEKGDIPEGYSVSREKKERFSLILESASTNQTSMYLCASQRGEKLFFGSGTQLSVL.

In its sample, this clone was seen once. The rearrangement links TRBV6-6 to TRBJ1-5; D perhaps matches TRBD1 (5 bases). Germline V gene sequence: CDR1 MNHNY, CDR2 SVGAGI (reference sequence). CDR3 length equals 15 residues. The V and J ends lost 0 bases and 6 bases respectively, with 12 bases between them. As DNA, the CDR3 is TGTGCCAGCAGTTACTCAGGAGGGGTCGGTCAGCCCCAGCATTTT. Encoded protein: CASSYSGGVGQPQHF.

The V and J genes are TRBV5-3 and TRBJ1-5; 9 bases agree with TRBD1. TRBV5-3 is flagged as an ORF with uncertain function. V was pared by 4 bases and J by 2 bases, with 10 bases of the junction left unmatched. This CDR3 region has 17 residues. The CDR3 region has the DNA TGTGCCAGAAGCCTTAAGAACAGGGGGCGCGGCAATCAGCCCCAGCATTTT. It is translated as CARSLKNRGRGNQPQHF.

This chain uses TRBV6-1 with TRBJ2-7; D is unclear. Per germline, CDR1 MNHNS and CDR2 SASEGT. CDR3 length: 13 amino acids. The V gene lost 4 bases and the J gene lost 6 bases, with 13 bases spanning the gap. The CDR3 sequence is CASSGSLNAEQYF. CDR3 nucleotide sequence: TGTGCCAGCAGTGGATCCCTCAACGCCGAGCAGTACTTC.